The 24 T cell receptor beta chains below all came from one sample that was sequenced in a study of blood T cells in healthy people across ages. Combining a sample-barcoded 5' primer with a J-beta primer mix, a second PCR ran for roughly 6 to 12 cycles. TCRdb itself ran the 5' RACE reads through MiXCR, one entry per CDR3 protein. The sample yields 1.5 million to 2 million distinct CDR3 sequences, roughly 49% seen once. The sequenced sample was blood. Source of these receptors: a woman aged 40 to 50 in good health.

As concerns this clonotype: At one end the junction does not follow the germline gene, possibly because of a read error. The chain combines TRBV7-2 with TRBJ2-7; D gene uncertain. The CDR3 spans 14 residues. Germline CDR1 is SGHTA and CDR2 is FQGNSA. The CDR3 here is CASSLRYRSCEQYF. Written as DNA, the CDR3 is TGTGCCAGCAGCTTAAGGTACCGCTCCTGCGAGCAGTACTTC. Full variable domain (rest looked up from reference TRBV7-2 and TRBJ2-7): GAGVSQSPSNKVTEKGKDVELRCDPISGHTALYWYRQSLGQGLEFLIYFQGNSAPDKSGLPSDRFSAERTGGSVSTLTIQRTQQEDSAVYLCASSLRYRSCEQYFGPGTRLTVT.

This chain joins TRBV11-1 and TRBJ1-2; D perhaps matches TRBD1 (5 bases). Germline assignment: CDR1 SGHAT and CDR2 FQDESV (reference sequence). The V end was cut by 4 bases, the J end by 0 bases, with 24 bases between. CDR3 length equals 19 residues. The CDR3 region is CASSSRDLSLQPSNYGYTF. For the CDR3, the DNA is TGTGCCAGCAGCTCGCGGGACCTTTCCCTCCAACCTTCTAACTATGGCTACACCTTC.

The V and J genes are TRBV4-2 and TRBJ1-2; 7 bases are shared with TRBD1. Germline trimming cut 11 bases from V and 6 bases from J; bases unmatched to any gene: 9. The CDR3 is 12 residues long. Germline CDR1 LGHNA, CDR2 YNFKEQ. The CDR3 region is CAGTPGGDGYTF. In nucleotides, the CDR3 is TGTGCCGGCACCCCAGGGGGGGATGGCTACACCTTC.

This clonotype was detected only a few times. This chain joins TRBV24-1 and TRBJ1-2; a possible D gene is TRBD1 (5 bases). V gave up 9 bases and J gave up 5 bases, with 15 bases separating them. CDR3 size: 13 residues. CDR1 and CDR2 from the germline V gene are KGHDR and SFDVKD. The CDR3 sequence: CATGGDTTYGYTF. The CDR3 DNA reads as TGTGCCACCGGGGGTGACACGACGTATGGCTACACCTTC.

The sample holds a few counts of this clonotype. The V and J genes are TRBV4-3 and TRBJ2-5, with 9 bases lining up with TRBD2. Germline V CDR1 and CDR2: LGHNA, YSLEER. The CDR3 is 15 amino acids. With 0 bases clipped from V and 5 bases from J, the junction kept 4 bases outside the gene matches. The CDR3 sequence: CASSQDLGTSETQYF. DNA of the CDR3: TGCGCCAGCAGCCAAGATCTAGGGACTAGCGAGACCCAGTACTTC.

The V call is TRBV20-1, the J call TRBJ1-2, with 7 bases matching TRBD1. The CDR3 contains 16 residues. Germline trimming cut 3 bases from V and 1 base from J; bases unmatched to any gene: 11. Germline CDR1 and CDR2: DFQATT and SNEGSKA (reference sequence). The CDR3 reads CSASGGTGASNYGYTF. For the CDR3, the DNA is TGCAGTGCTAGTGGGGGAACAGGGGCGAGTAACTATGGCTACACCTTC.

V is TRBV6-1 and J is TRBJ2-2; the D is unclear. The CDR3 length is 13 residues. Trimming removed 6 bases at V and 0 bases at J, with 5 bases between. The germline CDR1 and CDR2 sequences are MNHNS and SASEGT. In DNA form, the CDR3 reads TGTGCCAGCAGACGAACGAACACCGGGGAGCTGTTTTTT. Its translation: CASRRTNTGELFF.

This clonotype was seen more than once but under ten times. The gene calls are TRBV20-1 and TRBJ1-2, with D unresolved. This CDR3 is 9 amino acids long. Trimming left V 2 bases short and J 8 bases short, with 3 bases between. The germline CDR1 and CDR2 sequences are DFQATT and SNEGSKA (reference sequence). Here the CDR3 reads CSARLGYTF. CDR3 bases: TGCAGTGCTAGATTAGGCTACACCTTC.

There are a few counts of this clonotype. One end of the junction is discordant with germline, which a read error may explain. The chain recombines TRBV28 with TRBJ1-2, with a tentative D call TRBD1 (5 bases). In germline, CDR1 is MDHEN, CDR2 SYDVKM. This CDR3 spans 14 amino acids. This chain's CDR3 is CASSSGGTGYGYTF. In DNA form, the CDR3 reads TGCGCCAGCAGCTCAGGCGGGACGGGCTATGGCTACACCTTC.

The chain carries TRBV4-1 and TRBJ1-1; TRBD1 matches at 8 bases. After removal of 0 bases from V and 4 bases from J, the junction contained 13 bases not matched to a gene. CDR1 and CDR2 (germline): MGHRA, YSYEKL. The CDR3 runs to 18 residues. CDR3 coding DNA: TGCGCCAGCAGCCAAGATAGGGCCCCAGGACAGGGTGGCACTGAAGCTTTCTTT. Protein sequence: CASSQDRAPGQGGTEAFF.

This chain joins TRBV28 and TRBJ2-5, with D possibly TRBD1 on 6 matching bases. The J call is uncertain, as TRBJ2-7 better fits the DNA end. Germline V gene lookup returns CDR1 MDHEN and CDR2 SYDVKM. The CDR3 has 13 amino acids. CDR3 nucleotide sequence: TGTGCCAGCAGTTTGAACAGGGTCGCCGAGCAGTACTTC. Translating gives CASSLNRVAEQYF.

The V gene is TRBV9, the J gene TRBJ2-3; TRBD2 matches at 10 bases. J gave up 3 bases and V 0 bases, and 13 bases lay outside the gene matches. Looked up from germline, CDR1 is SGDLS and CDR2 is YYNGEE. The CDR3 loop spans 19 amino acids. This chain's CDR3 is CASSVGRRGAGGPTDTQYF. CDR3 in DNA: TGTGCCAGCAGCGTAGGCCGACGGGGAGCGGGGGGGCCGACAGATACGCAGTATTTT.

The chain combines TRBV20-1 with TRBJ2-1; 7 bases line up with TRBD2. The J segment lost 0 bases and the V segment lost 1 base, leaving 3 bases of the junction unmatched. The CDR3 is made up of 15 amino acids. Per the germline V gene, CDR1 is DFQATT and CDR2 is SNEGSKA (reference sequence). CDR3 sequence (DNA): TGCAGTGCTAGAGCTTCTAGCGGCTCCTACAATGAGCAGTTCTTC. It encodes CSARASSGSYNEQFF.

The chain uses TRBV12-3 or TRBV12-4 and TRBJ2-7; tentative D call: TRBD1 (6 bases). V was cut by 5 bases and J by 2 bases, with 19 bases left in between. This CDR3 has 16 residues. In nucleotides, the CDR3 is TGTGCCAGCAGTAAATACAGGGACAAAGGCGCCTACGAGCAGTACTTC. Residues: CASSKYRDKGAYEQYF.

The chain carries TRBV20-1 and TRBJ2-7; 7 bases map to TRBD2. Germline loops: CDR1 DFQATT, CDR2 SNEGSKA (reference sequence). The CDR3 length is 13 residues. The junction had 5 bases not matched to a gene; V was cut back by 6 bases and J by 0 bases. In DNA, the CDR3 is TGCAGTGCCAAAGCGGGGTCCTCCTACGAGCAGTACTTC. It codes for CSAKAGSSYEQYF.

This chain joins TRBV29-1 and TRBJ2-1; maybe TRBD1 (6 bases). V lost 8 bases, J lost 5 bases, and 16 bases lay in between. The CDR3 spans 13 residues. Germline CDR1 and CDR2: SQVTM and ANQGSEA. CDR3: CSSTGRLHNEQFF. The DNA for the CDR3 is TGCAGCTCTACAGGGCGCCTCCACAATGAGCAGTTCTTC.

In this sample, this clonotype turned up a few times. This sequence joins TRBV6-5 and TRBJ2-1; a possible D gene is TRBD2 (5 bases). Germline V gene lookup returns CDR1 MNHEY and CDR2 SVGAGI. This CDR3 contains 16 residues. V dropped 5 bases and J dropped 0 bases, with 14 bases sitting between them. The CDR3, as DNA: TGTGCCAGCAGTACCATGAGGGCCAGCTCCTACAATGAGCAGTTCTTC. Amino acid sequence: CASSTMRASSYNEQFF.

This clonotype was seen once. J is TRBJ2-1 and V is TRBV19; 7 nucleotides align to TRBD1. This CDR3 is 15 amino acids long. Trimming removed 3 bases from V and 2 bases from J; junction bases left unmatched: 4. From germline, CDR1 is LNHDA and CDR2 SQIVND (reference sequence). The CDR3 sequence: CASSIQDRPYNEQFF. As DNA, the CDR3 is TGTGCCAGTAGTATCCAGGACAGGCCCTACAATGAGCAGTTCTTC.

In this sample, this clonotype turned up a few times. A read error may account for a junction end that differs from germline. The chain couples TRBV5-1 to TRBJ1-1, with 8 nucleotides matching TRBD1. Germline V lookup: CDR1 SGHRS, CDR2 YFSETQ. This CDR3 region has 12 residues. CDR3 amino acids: CASSSGTGEAFF. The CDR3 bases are TGTGCCAGCAGCTCTGGGACAGGTGAAGCTTTCTTT.

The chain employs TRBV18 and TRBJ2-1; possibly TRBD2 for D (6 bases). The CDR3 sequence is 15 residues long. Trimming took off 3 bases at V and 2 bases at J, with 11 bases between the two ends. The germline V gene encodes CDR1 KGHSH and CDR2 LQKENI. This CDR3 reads CASSPERAAYNEQFF. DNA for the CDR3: TGTGCCAGCTCACCGGAGCGGGCCGCCTACAATGAGCAGTTCTTC.

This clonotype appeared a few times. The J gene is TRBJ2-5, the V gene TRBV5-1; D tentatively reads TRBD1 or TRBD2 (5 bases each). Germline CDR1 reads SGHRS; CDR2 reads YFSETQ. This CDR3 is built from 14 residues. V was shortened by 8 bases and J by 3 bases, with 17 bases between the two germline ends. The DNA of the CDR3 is TGCGCCAGTCGGACCCGGGACCGGGAAGAGACCCAGTACTTC. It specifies CASRTRDREETQYF.

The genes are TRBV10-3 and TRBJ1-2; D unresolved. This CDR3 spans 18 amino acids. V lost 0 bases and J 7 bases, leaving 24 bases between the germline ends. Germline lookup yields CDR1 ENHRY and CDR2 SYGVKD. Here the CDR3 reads CAISESFAMATGSSGYTF. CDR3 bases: TGTGCCATCAGTGAGTCATTTGCGATGGCGACCGGTTCAAGTGGCTACACCTTC.

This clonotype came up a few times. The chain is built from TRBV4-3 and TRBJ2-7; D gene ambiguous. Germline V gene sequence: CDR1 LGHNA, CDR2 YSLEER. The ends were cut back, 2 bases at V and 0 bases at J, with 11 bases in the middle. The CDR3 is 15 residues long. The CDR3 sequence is CASSQHHVSSYEQYF. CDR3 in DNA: TGCGCCAGCAGCCAACACCACGTGAGCTCCTACGAGCAGTACTTC.

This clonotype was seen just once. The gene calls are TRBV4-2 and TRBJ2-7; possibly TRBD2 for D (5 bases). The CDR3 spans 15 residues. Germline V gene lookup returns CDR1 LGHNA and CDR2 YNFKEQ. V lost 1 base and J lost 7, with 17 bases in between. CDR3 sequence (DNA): TGTGCCAGCAGCCAAGGAAGAGCGGCCGGGAATGAGCAGTACTTC. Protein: CASSQGRAAGNEQYF.